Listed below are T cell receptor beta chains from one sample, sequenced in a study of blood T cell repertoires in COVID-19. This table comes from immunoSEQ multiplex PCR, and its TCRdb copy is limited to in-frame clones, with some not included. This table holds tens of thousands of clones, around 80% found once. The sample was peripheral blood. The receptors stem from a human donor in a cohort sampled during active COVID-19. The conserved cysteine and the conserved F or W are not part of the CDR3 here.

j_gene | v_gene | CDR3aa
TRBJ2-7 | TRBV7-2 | ASSPGVTSVEQY
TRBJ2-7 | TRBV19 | ASRGRRGQGEQY
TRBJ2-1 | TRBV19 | ASSRQTPLNEQF
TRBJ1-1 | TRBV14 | ASGPRPNTEAF
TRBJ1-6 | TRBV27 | ASSWSRGMSSYNSPLH
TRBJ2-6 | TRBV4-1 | ASSQGKARGPGANVLT
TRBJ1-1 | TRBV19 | ASGGGRLDTEAF
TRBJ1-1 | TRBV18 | ASSRLPVQEAF
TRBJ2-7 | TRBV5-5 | ASSWAGSPYEQY
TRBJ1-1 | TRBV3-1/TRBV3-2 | ASSQEGAPNTEAF
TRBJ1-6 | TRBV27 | ASSADRVPNSPLH
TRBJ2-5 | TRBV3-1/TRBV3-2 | ASSPTSGGIGETQY
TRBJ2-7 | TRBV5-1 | ASSSRPASDYEQY
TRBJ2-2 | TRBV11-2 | ASSRLTGTNTGELF
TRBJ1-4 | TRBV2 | ASTLSMAGAGKLF
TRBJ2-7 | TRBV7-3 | ASSPRGGGPYEQY
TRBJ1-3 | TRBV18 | ASSSIIRDRTMSSGNTIY
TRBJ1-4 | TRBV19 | ASSSGTGLNEKLF
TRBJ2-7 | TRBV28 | ASSFSRVITYEQY
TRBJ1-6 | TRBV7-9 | ASSSKPEFYNSPLH
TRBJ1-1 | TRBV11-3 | ASRKPKQRLKAF
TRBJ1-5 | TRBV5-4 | ASSLGQGAGQPQH
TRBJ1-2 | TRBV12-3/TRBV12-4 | ASSLSGGYGYT
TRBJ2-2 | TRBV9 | ASSVVASGDTGELF
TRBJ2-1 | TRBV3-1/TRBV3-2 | ATRRAYNEQF
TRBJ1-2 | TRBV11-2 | ASSLEGGSDIRIYGYT
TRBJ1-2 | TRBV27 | ASSSWTGALNYGYT
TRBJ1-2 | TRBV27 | ASSLRQPNYGYT
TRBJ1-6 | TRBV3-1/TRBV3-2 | ASSSAGTENSPLH
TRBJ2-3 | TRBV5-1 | ASSLAPGGTQY
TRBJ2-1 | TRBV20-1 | SASASATEQF
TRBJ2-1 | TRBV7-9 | ASSLVADEQF
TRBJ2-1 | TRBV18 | ASSPTGDEQF
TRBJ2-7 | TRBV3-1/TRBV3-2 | ASSRTSGGSYEQY
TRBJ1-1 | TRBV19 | ASSSRENTEAF
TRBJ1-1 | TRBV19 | ASSISRGQTEAF
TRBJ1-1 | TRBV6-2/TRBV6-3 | ASSYSQGMRTEAF
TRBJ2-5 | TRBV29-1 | SDAPRAWRETQY
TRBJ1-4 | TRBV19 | ASSAQMTINEKLF
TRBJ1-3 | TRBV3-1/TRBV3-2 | ASSPLGHSSGNTIY
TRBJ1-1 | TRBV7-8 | ASSRTGEMTFAEAF
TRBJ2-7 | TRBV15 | ATSRDGGATHYEQY
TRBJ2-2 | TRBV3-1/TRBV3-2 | ASSLFGQTGELF
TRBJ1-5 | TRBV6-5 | ASQRRGADQPQH
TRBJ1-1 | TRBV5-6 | ASSLEGRMNTEAF
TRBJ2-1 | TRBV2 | ASRALGEQF
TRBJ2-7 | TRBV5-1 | ASSPNQGTSLLYEQY
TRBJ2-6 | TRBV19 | ASRPNRAGANVLT
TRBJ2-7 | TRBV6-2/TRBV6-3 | ASSDRGAYEQY